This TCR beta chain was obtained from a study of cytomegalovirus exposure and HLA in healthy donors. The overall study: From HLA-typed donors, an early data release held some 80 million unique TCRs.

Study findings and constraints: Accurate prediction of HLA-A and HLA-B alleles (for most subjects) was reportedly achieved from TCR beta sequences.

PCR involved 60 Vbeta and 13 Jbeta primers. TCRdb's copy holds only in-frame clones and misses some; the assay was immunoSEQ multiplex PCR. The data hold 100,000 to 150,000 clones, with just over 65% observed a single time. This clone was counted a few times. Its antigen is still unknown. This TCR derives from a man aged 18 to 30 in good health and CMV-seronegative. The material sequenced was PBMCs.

CDR3 nucleotide sequence: TGCGCCAGCAGCCCCTCTCGGACAGATACCTACGAGCAGTACTTC. It translates to CASSPSRTDTYEQYF. V usage is TRBV4-1 and J usage is TRBJ2-7; a possible D gene is TRBD1 (6 bases). The CDR3 has 15 amino acids. Germline-derived CDR1 and CDR2 are MGHRA and YSYEKL. The V and J ends lost 4 bases and 2 bases respectively, with 15 bases between them.